This TCR beta chain was retrieved from a study of shared clonotypes between healthy human individuals. Study outcomes and limitations: Since donors were few, the genetic and exposure-history diversity represented was limited. Four donors shared around 5% of their naive CD4 clonotypes. It was the non-shared clonotypes that had lower generation probabilities than clonotypes shared by all four donors.

Notes on this clone: Its specificity is not known.

In the original workflow: Junction-only immunoSEQ data arrived without quality scores, meaning filtering differed. TCRdb's copy holds only in-frame clones and misses some; the assay was immunoSEQ multiplex PCR. V and J calls and clone size are copied from that table; D and trimming were computed from the DNA. The sample contains hundreds of thousands of clones, about 96% of which appear only once. Positively selected for CCR7, the CD45RO-negative cells used as naive CD8 cells excluded terminally differentiated effector memory CD45RA+ cells. Deletions cut 2 bases from V and 2 bases from J, with 13 bases between. This CDR3 comprises 15 residues. Germline V gene sequence: CDR1 LGHNA, CDR2 YNFKEQ.

This sequence originates from a woman aged 25 to 45 in good health. J is TRBJ2-7 and V is TRBV4-2; D uncertain. The sample consisted of naive CD8+ T cells sorted from blood. The CDR3 region has the DNA TGTGCCAGCAGCCAAATCGACACCGCCGCCTACGAGCAGTACTTC. This encodes CASSQIDTAAYEQYF.